This T cell receptor beta chain stems from a study of CD8+ T cells in alopecia areata (dated by TCRdb to the late 2010s). Context from the whole study: Treated patients were enrolled in an open-label pilot trial of oral tofacitinib, 5 to 10 mg twice daily, for moderate-to-severe alopecia areata. The study used high-throughput TCRbeta sequencing to examine T cell clonal expansion in alopecia areata, in both the C3H/HeJ mouse model and human patients. RNA was extracted with the PAXgene miRNA kit for fixed scalp, the miRNeasy kit for PBMCs, and the RNeasy kit for mouse skin. Biopsies were taken from tofacitinib-treated patients at baseline and at 4 and 24 weeks of treatment, and a later scalp biopsy was taken in several of the tofacitinib-treated patients. Tofacitinib was given for 6 to 18 months, followed by 6 months of follow-up off drug to assess delayed response and recurrence. For the treated patients, the SALT score, which quantifies what percentage of scalp surface area is affected, served as the measure of disease severity. TCRbeta CDR3 regions were amplified by immunoSEQ multiplex PCR with 35 Vbeta forward and 13 Jbeta reverse primers. Scalp tissue and sorted CD4+ and CD8+ peripheral blood T cells from patchy and totalis/universalis alopecia areata patients and from healthy controls were covered by human TCRbeta sequencing. Clonality in the scalp was compared among normal scalp (n=4), patchy alopecia areata scalp (n=8), and alopecia totalis/universalis scalp (n=8).

V was cut back by 1 base and J by 0 bases, leaving a gap of 16 bases between them. Taken from cysteine to phenylalanine, the CDR3 has 18 residues. The retained sequence is limited to the CDR3, 54 bases, with the frame set at the first base. CDR1 SEHNR and CDR2 FQNEAQ were looked up in the germline V gene (reference sequence). Regarding this clone: Which antigen it targets is not known. Base qualities are missing; no much larger clone stands one base away.

Preparation of the library involved the immunoSEQ multiplex PCR assay. RNA was extracted from all samples and reverse transcribed into cDNA, which served as template for TCR sequencing. First-strand cDNA was synthesized using SuperScript III with a 2:1 mix of oligo-dT and random hexamers. A synthetic immune receptor repertoire was used to assess amplification bias, and residual bias was removed computationally. From the authors' description of their analysis: Raw reads were preprocessed to remove errors, and CDR3 was defined according to IMGT conventions as the region from the conserved cysteine to phenylalanine. Clonality was calculated as 1 minus Shannon entropy normalized by log2 of the number of productive unique TCRs. Scalp TCRbeta sequences were cross-referenced with sorted blood CD4 and CD8 repertoires so that the CD4 or CD8 identity of scalp clones could be inferred. In TCRdb, the immuneACCESS table is reduced to in-frame sequences with V and J assigned. These tables do not hold every clone; where another copy was compared, an unresolved V gene accounts for under half, and the others remain unexplained. The V and J calls and clone size are taken from that table; D and trimming were inferred from the DNA. The sample has some 44,000 clones on record, around nine tenths of them singletons. Together, the top ten hold approximately 17% of the sample.

Study-wide findings and limitations: During tofacitinib treatment, many expanded lesional clones stuck around in both scalp and blood, and this persistence may partly explain why relapse happens after treatment is stopped. Shared TCR sequences between patients were less evident than in mice, which may be partly attributable to HLA diversity in the patient population. With tofacitinib, both scalp clonality and the number of expanded CD8+ clones among the top 100 scalp clones went down significantly. Unlike mouse skin, where gammadelta T cells dominate, normal human skin contains resident alphabeta T cells that get sequenced too, which complicates analysis of the scalp TCR repertoire. Lesional scalp, especially in alopecia totalis/universalis, showed higher clonality and more expanded CD8+ clones than normal scalp, suggesting antigenic drive. The treated cohort was small, with a single nonresponder, so links between baseline CD8+ expansion and response need larger studies.

Interpreted using the paper, the time point label stands for: around 24 weeks on oral tofacitinib. Per the publication, the treatment or condition label means: oral pan-JAK inhibitor, 5-10 mg twice daily. Lesional scalp punch biopsies and peripheral blood were obtained from alopecia areata patients. PBMCs were isolated by density centrifugation and stained for CD3, CD4 and CD8, after which CD4+ and CD8+ T cells were sorted on a FACSAria. This receptor was obtained from a human donor with alopecia areata. Recombination connected TRBV7-9 to TRBJ2-4; the D gene cannot be named for sure. The material was CD8+ T cells sorted from blood, obtained at week 24, from a patient treated with tofacitinib. The CDR3 has the sequence CASSLVQENPRAKNIQYF. The DNA sequence is given as TGTGCCAGCAGCTTAGTTCAGGAGAACCCTCGAGCCAAAAACATTCAGTACTTC.